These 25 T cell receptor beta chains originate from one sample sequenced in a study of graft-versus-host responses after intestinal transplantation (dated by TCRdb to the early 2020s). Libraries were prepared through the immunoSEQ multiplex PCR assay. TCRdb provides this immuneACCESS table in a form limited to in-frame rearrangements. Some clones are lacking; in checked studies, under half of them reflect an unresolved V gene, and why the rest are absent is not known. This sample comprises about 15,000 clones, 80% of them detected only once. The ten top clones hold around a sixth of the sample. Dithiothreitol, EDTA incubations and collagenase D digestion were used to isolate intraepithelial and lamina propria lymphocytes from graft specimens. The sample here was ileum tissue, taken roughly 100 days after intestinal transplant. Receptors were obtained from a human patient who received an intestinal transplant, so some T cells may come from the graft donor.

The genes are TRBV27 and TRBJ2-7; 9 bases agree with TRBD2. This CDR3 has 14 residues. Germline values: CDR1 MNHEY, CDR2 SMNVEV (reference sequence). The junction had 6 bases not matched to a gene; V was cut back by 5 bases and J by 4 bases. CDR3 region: CASSHPAGGYEQYF. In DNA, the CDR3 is TGTGCCAGCAGTCACCCAGCGGGAGGTTACGAGCAGTACTTC.

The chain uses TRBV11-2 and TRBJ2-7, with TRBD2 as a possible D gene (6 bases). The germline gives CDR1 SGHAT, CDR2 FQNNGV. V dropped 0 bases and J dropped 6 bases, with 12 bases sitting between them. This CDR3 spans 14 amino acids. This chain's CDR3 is CASSLDLRDPEQYF. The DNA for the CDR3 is TGTGCCAGCAGCTTAGATTTGCGGGATCCCGAGCAGTACTTC.

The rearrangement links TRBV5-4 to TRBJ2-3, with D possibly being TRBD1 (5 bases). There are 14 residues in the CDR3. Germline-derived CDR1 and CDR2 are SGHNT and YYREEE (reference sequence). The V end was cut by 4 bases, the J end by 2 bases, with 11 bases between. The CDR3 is CASSPTGFTDTQYF. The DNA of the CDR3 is TGTGCCAGCAGCCCAACAGGATTCACAGATACGCAGTATTTT.

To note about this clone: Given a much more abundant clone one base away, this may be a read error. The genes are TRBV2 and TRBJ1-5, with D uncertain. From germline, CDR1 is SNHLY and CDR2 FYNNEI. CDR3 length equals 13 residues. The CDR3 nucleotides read TGTGCCGGCAGGCGCCTTCTTAATCAGCCCCAGCATTTT. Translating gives CAGRRLLNQPQHF.

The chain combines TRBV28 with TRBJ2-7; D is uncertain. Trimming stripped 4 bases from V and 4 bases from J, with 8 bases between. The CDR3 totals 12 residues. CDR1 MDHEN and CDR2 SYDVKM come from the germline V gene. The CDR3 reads CASSSSRYEQYF. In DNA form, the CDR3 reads TGTGCCAGCAGTTCGAGTAGGTACGAGCAGTACTTC.

This chain's CDR3 is CASSLLAGGLDNEQFF. CDR3 sequence (DNA): TGTGCCAGCAGCCTTCTAGCGGGGGGGCTGGATAATGAGCAGTTCTTC. The chain employs TRBV5-6 and TRBJ2-1; the match to TRBD2 covers 12 bases. Germline lookup yields CDR1 SGHDT and CDR2 YYEEEE. Germline trimming cut 4 bases from V and 7 bases from J; bases unmatched to any gene: 9. The CDR3 totals 16 residues.

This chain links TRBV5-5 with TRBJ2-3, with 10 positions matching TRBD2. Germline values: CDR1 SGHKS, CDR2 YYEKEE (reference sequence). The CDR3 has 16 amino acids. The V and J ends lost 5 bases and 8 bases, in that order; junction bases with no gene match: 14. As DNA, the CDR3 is TGTGCCAGCAGTTACAAACTAGCGGGGTTTCGTGGTACGCAGTATTTT. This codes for CASSYKLAGFRGTQYF.

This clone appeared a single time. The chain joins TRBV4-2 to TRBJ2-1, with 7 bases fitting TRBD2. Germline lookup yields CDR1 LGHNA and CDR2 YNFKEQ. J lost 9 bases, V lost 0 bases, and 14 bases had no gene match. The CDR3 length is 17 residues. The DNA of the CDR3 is TGTGCCAGCAGCCAAGATCCGGGGCGGGAGAGGTATGGTGAGCAGTTCTTC. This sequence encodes CASSQDPGRERYGEQFF.

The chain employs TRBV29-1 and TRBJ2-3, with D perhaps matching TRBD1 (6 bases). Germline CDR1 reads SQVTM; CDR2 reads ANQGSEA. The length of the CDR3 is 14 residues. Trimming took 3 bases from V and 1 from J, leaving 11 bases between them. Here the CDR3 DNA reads TGCAGCGTTGAGAGGGGGTTGGGCACAGATACGCAGTATTTT. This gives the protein CSVERGLGTDTQYF.

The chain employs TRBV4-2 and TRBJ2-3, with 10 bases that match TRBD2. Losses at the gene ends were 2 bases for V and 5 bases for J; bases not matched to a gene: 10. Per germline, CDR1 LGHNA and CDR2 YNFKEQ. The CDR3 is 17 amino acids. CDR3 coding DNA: TGTGCCAGCAGCCAAACCGGACTAGCGGACTACGGAGATACGCAGTATTTT. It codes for CASSQTGLADYGDTQYF.

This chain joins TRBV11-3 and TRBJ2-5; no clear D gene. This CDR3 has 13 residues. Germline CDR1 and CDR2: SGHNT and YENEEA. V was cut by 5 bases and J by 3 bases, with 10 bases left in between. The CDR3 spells CASSENQKETQYF. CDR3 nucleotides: TGTGCCAGCAGCGAAAATCAGAAAGAGACCCAGTACTTC.

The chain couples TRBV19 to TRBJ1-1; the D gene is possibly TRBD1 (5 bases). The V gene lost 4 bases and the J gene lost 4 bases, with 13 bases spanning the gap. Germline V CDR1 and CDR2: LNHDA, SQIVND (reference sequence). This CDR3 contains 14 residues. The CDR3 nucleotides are TGTGCCAGTAGTAATTGGGGCTTAAGCACTGAAGCTTTCTTT. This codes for CASSNWGLSTEAFF.

In nucleotides, the CDR3 is TGTGCCAGCAGTTCCCGGGGGACCCAGTACTTC. Amino acid sequence: CASSSRGTQYF. The gene calls are TRBV27 and TRBJ2-5, with TRBD2 as a possible D gene (5 bases). Germline CDR1 is MNHEY and CDR2 is SMNVEV (reference sequence). The CDR3 contains 11 residues. V lost 4 bases, J lost 7 bases, and 7 bases lay in between.

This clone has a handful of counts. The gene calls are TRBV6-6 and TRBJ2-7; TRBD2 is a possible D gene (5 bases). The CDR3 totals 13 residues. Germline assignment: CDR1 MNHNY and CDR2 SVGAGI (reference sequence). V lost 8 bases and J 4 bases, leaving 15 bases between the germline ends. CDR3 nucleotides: TGTGCCAGCCTCTTGAGAAGCGGATACGAGCAGTACTTC. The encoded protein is CASLLRSGYEQYF.

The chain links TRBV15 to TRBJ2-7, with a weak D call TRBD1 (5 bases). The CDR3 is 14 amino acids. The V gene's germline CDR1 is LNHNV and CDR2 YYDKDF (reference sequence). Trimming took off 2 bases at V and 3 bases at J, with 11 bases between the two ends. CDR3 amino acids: CATSRTGAVYEQYF. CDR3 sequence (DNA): TGTGCCACCAGCAGAACAGGTGCGGTCTACGAGCAGTACTTC.

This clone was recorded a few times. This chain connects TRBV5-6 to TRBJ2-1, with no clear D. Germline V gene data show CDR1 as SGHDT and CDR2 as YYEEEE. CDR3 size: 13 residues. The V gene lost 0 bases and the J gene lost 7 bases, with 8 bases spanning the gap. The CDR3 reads CASSLGFPNEQFF. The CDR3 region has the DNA TGTGCCAGCAGCTTGGGGTTTCCTAATGAGCAGTTCTTC.

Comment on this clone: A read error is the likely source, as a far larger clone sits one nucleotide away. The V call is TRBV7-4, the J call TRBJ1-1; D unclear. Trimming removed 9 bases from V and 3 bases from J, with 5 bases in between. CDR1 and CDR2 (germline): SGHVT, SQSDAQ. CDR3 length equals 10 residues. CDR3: CARGDTEAFF. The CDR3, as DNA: TGTGCCAGAGGAGACACTGAAGCTTTCTTT.

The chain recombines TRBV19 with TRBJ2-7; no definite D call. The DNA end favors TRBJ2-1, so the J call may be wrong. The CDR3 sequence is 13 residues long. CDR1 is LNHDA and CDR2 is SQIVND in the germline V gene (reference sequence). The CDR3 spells CASSIGRVGEQFF. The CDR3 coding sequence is TGTGCCAGTAGTATAGGTCGGGTGGGTGAGCAGTTCTTC.

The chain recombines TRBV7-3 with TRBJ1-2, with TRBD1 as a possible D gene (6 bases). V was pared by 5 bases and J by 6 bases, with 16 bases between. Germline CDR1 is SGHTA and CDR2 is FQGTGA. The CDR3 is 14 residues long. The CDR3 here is CASSPGHRPHGYTF. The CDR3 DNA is TGTGCCAGCAGCCCGGGACATCGGCCTCATGGCTACACCTTC.

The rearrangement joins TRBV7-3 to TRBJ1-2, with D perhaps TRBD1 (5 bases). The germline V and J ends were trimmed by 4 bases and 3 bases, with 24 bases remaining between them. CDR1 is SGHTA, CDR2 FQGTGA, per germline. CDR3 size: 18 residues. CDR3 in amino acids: CASSSVTGRTKGDYGYTF. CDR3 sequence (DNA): TGTGCCAGCAGCTCAGTTACGGGACGAACAAAAGGGGACTATGGCTACACCTTC.

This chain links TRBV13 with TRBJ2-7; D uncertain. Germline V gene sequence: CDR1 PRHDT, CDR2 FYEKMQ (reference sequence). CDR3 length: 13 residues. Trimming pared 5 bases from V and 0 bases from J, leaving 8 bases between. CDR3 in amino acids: CASSPRSSYEQYF. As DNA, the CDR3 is TGTGCCAGCAGCCCTCGGAGCTCCTACGAGCAGTACTTC.

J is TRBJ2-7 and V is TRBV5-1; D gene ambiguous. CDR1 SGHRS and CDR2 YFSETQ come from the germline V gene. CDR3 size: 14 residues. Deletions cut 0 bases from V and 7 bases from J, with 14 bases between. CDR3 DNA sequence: TGCGCCAGCAGCTTGGCCGGGTGGTTTCCTGAGCAGTACTTC. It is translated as CASSLAGWFPEQYF.

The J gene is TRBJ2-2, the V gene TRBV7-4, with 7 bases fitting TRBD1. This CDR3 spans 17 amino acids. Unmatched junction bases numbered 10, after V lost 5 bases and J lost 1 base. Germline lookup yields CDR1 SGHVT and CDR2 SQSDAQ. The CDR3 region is CASSVSPTGVNTGELFF. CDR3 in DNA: TGTGCCAGCAGCGTTAGTCCCACAGGGGTGAACACCGGGGAGCTGTTTTTT.

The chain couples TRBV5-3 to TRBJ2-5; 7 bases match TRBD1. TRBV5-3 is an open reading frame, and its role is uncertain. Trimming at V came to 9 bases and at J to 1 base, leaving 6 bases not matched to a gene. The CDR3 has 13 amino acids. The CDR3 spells CATPGQSQETQYF. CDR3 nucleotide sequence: TGTGCCACTCCGGGACAGTCCCAAGAGACCCAGTACTTC.

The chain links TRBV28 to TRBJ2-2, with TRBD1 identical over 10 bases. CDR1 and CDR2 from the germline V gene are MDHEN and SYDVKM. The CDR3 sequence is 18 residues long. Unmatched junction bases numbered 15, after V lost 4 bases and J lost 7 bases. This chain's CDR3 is CASSWYSRDRGPVGELFF. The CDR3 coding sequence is TGTGCCAGCAGTTGGTACTCTCGAGACAGGGGGCCGGTCGGGGAGCTGTTTTTT. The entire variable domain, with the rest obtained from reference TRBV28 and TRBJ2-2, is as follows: DVKVTQSSRYLVKRTGEKVFLECVQDMDHENMFWYRQDPGLGLRLIYFSYDVKMKEKGDIPEGYSVSREKKERFSLILESASTNQTSMYLCASSWYSRDRGPVGELFFGEGSRLTVL.